This TCR beta chain was sequenced during a study of spatial heterogeneity in lung cancer. Noted time point: sample taken at primary tumor resection. In each case, whole RNA from tumor, nontumor lung or frozen PBMC was sequenced unsorted. TCRdb fed the 5' RACE reads into MiXCR, producing one record per CDR3 protein. The profile shows nearly 80,000 distinct CDR3 sequences, approximately 8.1% of them singletons. Trimming took 6 bases from V and 6 from J; bases not matched to a gene: 12. The germline V gene has CDR1 SNHLY and CDR2 FYNNEI. The CDR3 is 15 amino acids. The TCR was taken from a male donor with early-stage non-small cell lung cancer. Sequencing used PBMCs, obtained at surgery. J is TRBJ1-1 and V is TRBV2; 8 nucleotides match TRBD1. CDR3 region: CASREPTGRGPEAFF. CDR3 DNA sequence: TGTGCCAGCAGAGAACCGACGGGCAGGGGGCCTGAAGCTTTCTTT.